This T cell receptor (beta chain) was captured in a study of T-cell memory formation after mild COVID-19. Germline loops: CDR1 SQVTM, CDR2 ANQGSEA. There are 11 residues in the CDR3. The V gene lost 6 bases and the J gene lost 3 bases, with 8 bases spanning the gap. This clonotype was counted between two and nine times. TCRdb recomputed calls from the 5' RACE reads with MiXCR, one row per CDR3 protein. This table has approximately 150,000 distinct CDR3 sequences, more than 14% appearing once. Sequenced material: PBMCs or a T cell subset sorted from them (not recorded which). The genes are TRBV29-1 and TRBJ2-5; tentatively, D is TRBD2 (6 bases). This sequence originates from an adult woman who had mild COVID-19 (a few samples of this study predate the infection). Cell type and time point are not known. The CDR3 nucleotides read TGCAGCGTATGGGGGGAAGAGACCCAGTACTTC. The encoded protein is CSVWGEETQYF.